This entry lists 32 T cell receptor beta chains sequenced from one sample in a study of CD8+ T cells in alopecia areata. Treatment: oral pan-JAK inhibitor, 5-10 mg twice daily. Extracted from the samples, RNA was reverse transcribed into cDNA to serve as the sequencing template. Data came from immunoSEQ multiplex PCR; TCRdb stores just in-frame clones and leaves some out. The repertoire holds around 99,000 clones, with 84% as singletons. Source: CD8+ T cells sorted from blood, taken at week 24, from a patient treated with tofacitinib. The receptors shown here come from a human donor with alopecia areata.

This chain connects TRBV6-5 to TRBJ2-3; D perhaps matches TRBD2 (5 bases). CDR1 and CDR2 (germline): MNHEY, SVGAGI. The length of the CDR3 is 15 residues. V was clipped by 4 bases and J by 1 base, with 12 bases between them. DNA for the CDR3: TGTGCCAGCAGTTCCCGAGGGTTTCGCACAGATACGCAGTATTTT. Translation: CASSSRGFRTDTQYF.

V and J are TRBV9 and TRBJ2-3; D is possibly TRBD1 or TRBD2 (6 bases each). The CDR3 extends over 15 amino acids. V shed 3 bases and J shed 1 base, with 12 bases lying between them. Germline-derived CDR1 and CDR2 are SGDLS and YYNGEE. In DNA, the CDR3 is TGTGCCAGCAGCGCCGAGGGGGGCCGCACAGATACGCAGTATTTT. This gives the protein CASSAEGGRTDTQYF. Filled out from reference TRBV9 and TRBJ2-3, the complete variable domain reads DSGVTQTPKHLITATGQRVTLRCSPRSGDLSVYWYQQSLDQGLQFLIQYYNGEERAKGNILERFSAQQFPDLHSELNLSSLELGDSALYFCASSAEGGRTDTQYFGPGTRLTVL.

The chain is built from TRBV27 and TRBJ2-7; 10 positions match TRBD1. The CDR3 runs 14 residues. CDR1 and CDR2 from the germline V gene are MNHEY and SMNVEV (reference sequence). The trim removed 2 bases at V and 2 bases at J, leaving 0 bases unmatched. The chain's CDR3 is CASSLGQGAYEQYF. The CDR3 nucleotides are TGTGCCAGCAGTTTAGGACAGGGGGCCTACGAGCAGTACTTC.

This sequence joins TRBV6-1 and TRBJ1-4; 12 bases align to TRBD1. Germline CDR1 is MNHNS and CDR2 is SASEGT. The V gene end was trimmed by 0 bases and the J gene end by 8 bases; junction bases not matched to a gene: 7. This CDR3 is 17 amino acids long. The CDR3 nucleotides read TGTGCCAGCAGTGAAGCGCAATGGGACAGGGGGCTCGAAAAACTGTTTTTT. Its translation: CASSEAQWDRGLEKLFF.

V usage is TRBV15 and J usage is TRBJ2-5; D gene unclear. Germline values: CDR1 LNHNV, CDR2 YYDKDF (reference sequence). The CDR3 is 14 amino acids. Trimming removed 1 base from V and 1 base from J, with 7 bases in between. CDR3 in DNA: TGTGCCACCAGCAGAGGTGGGGTCCAAGAGACCCAGTACTTC. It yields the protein CATSRGGVQETQYF.

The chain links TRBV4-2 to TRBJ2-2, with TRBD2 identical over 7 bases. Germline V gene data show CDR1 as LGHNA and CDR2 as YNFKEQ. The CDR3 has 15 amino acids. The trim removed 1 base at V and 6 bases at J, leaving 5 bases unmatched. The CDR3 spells CASSQGLAAAGELFF. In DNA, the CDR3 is TGTGCCAGCAGCCAAGGTCTAGCGGCGGCCGGGGAGCTGTTTTTT.

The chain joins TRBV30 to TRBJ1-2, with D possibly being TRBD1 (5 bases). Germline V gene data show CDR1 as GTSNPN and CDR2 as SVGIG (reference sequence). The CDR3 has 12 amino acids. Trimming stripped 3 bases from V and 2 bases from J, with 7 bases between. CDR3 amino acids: CAWSPGNYGYTF. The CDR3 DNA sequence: TGTGCCTGGAGCCCAGGGAACTATGGCTACACCTTC.

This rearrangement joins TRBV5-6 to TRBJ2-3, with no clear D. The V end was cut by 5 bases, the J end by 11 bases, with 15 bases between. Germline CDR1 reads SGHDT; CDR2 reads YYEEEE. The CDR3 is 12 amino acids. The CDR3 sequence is CASSAPPLEQYF. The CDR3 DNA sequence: TGTGCCAGCAGTGCACCGCCCTTAGAGCAGTATTTT. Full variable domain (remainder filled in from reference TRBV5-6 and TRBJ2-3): DAGVTQSPTHLIKTRGQQVTLRCSPKSGHDTVSWYQQALGQGPQFIFQYYEEEERQRGNFPDRFSGHQFPNYSSELNVNALLLGDSALYLCASSAPPLEQYFGPGTRLTVL.

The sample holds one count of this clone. This chain's CDR3 is CASSQVRRNTGELFF. The DNA for the CDR3 is TGTGCCAGCAGCCAAGTCCGTCGCAACACCGGGGAGCTGTTTTTT. The chain links TRBV14 to TRBJ2-2; no definite D call. In germline, CDR1 is SGHDN, CDR2 FVKESK. V lost 1 base and J lost 2, with 8 bases in between. The CDR3 consists of 15 residues.

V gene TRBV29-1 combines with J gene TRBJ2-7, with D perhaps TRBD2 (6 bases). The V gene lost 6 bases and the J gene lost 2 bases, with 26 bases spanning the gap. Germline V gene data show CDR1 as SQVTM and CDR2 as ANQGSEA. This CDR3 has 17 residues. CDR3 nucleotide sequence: TGCAGCGTCGAGGGACTGAGGGCCGGTGGACCTACCTACGAGCAGTACTTC. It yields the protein CSVEGLRAGGPTYEQYF.

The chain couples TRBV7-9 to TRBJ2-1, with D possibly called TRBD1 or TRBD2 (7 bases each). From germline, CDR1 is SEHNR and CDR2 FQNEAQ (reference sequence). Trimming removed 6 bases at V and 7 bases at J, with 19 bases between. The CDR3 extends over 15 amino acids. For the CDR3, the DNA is TGTGCCAGCAGAAACCCAGGGGGGGTCCTGAATGAGCAGTTCTTC. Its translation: CASRNPGGVLNEQFF.

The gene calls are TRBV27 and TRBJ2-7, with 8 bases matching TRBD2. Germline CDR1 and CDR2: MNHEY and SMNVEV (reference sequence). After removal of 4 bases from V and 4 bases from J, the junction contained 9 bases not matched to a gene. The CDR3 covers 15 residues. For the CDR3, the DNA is TGTGCCAGCAGTTCCCTACGGGTAGCGGGGTACGAGCAGTACTTC. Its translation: CASSSLRVAGYEQYF.

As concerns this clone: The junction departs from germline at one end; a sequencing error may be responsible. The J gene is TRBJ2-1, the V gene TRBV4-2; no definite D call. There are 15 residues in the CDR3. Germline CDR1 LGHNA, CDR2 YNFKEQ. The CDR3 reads CASSEESAASNEQFF. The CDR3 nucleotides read TGTGCCAGCAGCGAAGAAAGCGCAGCCTCCAATGAGCAGTTCTTC.

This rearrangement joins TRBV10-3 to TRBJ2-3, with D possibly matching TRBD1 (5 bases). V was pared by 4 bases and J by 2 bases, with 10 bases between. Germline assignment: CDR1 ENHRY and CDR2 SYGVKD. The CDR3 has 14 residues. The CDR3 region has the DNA TGTGCCATCAGTGCCGGCAGGGCCACAGATACGCAGTATTTT. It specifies CAISAGRATDTQYF.

The CDR3 here is CASAPGRDYGYTF. In DNA form, the CDR3 reads TGCGCCAGCGCCCCAGGGAGGGACTATGGCTACACCTTC. The V call is TRBV5-1, the J call TRBJ1-2, with D maybe TRBD1 (5 bases). CDR1 and CDR2 (germline): SGHRS, YFSETQ. CDR3 length: 13 residues. The V end lost 7 bases, the J end lost 3 bases, and 13 bases lay between the germline ends.

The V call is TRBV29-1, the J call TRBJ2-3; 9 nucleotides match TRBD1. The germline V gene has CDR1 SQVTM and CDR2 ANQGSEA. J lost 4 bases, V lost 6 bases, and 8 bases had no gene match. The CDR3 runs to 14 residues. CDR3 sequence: CSVSKQGASDTQYF. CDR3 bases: TGCAGCGTCTCCAAACAGGGGGCCTCAGATACGCAGTATTTT.

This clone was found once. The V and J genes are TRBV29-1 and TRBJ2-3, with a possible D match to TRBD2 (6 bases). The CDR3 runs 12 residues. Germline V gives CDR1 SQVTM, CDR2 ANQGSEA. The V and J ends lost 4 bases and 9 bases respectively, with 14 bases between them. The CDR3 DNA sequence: TGCAGCGTTGGGGATGGCGGGGAAACGCAGTATTTT. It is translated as CSVGDGGETQYF.

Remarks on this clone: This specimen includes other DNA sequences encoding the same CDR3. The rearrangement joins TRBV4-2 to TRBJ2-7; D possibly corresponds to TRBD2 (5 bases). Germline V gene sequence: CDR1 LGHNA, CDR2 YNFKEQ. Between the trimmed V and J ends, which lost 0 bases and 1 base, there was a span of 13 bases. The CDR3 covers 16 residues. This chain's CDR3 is CASSQESSGSSYEQYF. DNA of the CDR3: TGTGCCAGCAGCCAAGAATCTTCGGGGAGTTCCTACGAGCAGTACTTC.

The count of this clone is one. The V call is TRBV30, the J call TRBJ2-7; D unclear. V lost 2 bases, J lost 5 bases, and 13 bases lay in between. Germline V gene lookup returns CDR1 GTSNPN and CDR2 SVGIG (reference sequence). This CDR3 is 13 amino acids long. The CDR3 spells CAWSLHQVDEQYF. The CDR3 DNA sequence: TGTGCCTGGAGTCTTCATCAGGTAGACGAGCAGTACTTC.

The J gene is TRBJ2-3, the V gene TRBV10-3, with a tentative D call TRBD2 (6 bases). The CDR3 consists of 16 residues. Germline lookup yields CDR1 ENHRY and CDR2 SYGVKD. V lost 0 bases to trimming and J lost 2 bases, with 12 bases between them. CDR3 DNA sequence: TGTGCCATCAGTGAGTCCTCCGGGGGACTCACAGATACGCAGTATTTT. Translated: CAISESSGGLTDTQYF.

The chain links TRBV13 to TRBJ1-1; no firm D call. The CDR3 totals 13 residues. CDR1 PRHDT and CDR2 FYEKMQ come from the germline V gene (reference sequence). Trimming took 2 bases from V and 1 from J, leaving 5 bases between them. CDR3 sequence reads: CASSLTENTEAFF. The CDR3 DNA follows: TGTGCCAGCAGCTTAACGGAGAACACTGAAGCTTTCTTT.

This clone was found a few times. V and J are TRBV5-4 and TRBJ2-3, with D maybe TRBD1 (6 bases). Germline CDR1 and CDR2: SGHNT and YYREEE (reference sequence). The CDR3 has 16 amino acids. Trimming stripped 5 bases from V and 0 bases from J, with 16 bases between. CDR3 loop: CASRNRDTASTDTQYF. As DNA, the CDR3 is TGTGCCAGCAGAAACCGGGACACCGCTAGCACAGATACGCAGTATTTT.

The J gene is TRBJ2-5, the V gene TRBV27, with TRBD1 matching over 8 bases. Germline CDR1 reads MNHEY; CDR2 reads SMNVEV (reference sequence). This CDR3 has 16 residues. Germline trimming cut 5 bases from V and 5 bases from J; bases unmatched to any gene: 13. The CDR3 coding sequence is TGTGCCAGCAGTGATGCGGGACAGGTTGGTGTGGAGACCCAGTACTTC. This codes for CASSDAGQVGVETQYF.

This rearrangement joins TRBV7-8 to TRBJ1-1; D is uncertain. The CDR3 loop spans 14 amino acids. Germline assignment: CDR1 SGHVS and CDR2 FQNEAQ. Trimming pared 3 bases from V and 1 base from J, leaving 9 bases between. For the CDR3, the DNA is TGTGCCAGCAGCTTGCTGGACGGGAACACTGAAGCTTTCTTT. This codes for CASSLLDGNTEAFF. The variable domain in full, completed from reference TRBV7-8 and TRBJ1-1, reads GAGVSQSPRYKVAKRGQDVALRCDPISGHVSLFWYQQALGQGPEFLTYFQNEAQLDKSGLPSDRFFAERPEGSVSTLKIQRTQQEDSAVYLCASSLLDGNTEAFFGQGTRLTVV.

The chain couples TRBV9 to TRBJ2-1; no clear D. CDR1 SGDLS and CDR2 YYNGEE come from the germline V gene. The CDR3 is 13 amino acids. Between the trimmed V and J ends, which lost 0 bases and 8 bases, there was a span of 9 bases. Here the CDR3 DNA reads TGTGCCAGCAGCGTAGTGGACGCCCATGAGCAGTTCTTC. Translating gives CASSVVDAHEQFF.

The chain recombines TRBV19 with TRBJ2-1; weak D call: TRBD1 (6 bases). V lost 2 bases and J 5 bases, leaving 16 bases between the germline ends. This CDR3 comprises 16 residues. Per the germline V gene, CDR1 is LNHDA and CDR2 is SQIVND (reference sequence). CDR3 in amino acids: CASSITARTANNEQFF. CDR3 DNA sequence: TGTGCCAGTAGTATAACAGCTAGGACAGCTAACAATGAGCAGTTCTTC.

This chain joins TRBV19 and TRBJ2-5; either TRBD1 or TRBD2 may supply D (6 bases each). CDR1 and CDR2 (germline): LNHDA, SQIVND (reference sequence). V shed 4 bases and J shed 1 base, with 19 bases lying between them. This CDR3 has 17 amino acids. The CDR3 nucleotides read TGTGCCAGTAGTAGGGGGGCGAAGGGCTTCCTCCAAGAGACCCAGTACTTC. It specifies CASSRGAKGFLQETQYF.

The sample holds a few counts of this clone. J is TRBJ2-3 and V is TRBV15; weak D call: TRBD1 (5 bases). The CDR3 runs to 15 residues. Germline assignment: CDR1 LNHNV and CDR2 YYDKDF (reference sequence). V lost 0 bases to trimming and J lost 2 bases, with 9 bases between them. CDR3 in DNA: TGTGCCACCAGCAGAGAAAGGGGTTCCACAGATACGCAGTATTTT. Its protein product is CATSRERGSTDTQYF. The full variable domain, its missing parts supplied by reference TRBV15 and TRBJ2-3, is DAMVIQNPRYQVTQFGKPVTLSCSQTLNHNVMYWYQQKSSQAPKLLFHYYDKDFNNEADTPDNFQSRRPNTSFCFLDIRSPGLGDTAMYLCATSRERGSTDTQYFGPGTRLTVL.

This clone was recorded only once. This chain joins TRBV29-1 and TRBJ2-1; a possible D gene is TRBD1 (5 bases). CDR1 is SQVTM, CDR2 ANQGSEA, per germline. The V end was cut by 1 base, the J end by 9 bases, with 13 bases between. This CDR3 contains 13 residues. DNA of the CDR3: TGCAGCGTTGAAGGCCGCAGGGTCGGTGAGCAGTTCTTC. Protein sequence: CSVEGRRVGEQFF.

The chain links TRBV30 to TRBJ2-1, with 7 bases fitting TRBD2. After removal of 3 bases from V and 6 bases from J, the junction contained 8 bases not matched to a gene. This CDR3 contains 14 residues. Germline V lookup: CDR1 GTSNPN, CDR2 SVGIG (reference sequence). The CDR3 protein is CAWSPGLFPNEQFF. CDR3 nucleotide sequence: TGTGCCTGGAGCCCGGGACTATTCCCCAATGAGCAGTTCTTC.

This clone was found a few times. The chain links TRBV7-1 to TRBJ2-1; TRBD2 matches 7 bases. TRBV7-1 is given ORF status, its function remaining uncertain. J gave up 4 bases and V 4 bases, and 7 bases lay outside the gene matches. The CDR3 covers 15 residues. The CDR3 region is CASSLTGGEYNEQFF. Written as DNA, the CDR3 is TGTGCCAGCAGCTTAACTGGGGGGGAATACAATGAGCAGTTCTTC.

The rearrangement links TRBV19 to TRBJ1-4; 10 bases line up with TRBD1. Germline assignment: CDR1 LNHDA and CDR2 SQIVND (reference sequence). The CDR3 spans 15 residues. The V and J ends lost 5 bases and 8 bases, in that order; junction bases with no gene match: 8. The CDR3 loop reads CASSLTGQGKEKLFF. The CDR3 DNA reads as TGTGCCAGTAGTTTAACGGGACAGGGGAAAGAAAAACTGTTTTTT.